Listed below are T cell receptor beta chains from one sample, sequenced in a study of cytomegalovirus exposure and HLA in healthy donors. The method was immunoSEQ multiplex PCR; TCRdb's version includes in-frame clones alone and lacks a portion of them. Seen here are some 190,000 clones, roughly four fifths observed once, and the top ten hold approximately 2.8%. Sequenced input: PBMCs. These receptors all come from a woman aged 30 to 39 in good health and CMV-seropositive. CDR3s include the opening cysteine and the closing phenylalanine or tryptophan. D genes are given only for firm matches. Rows give clone size only sometimes, using once, few, many, or a class for an expanded clone.

v_call	clone_size	j_call	d_call	cdr3_nt	cdr3_aa
TRBV11-2	-	TRBJ2-1	TRBD2	TGTGCCAGCAGCTTAGAAGGCGGGAGGACAATTGAGCAGTTCTTC	CASSLEGGRTIEQFF
TRBV19	-	TRBJ1-2	-	TGTGCCAGTAGTATAGGCAGGTCCTATGGCTACACCTTC	CASSIGRSYGYTF
TRBV28	-	TRBJ1-2	-	TGTGCCAGCAGTTTAGGGCAGGGGAGGGCCTATGGCTACACCTTC	CASSLGQGRAYGYTF
TRBV5-6	-	TRBJ1-6	TRBD1	TGTGCCAGCAGTCCCGACAGGGGTTATTCACCCCTCCACTTT	CASSPDRGYSPLHF
TRBV28	-	TRBJ1-1	-	TGTGCCAGTTCGGACACTGAAGCTTTCTTT	CASSDTEAFF
TRBV6-1	few	TRBJ1-1	-	TGTGCCAGCAGTCTACAGGGAAGCACTGAAGCTTTCTTT	CASSLQGSTEAFF
TRBV25-1	-	TRBJ2-4	TRBD1	TGTGCCAGCAGTGGGACAGGGATAAACATTCAGTACTTC	CASSGTGINIQYF
TRBV28	-	TRBJ1-1	-	TGTGCCAGCAGCGAGAGGACAGCTGACGAAGCTTTCTTT	CASSERTADEAFF
TRBV28	few	TRBJ1-1	TRBD1	TGTGCCAGCAGCCGAAGGGGGCAGGCTGAAGCTTTCTTT	CASSRRGQAEAFF
TRBV11-2	-	TRBJ2-7	-	TGTGCCAGCAGACAAACCGGGACTGATAGCTCCTACGAGCAGTACTTC	CASRQTGTDSSYEQYF
TRBV27	few	TRBJ2-7	TRBD2	TGTGCCAGCAGTTCGGTCGGCGGGAGGGGTAACGAGCAGTACTTC	CASSSVGGRGNEQYF
TRBV19	few	TRBJ2-1	TRBD2	TGTGCCAGCTCATTTAGCGGGACCTACAATGAGCAGTTCTTC	CASSFSGTYNEQFF
TRBV11-2	-	TRBJ1-1	-	TGTGCCAGCAGCTTAGCCCCAGGGCTCGAGAACACTGAAGCTTTCTTT	CASSLAPGLENTEAFF
TRBV15	-	TRBJ1-2	-	TGTGCCACCAGCGGAGGCAGGGTGAGCTACACCTTC	CATSGGRVSYTF
TRBV5-5	-	TRBJ1-1	TRBD1	TGTGCCAGCAGCACCTACAGGGGGGAGGCTTTCTTT	CASSTYRGEAFF